The 6 T cell receptor beta chains given below trace back to one sample, sequenced in a study of blood T cell repertoires in COVID-19. Sequenced by immunoSEQ multiplex PCR; TCRdb stores in-frame clones only, minus some. The sample has about 150,000 clones; approximately 91% are singletons. The specimen sequenced was peripheral blood. These TCRs come from a man aged 18 to 30 with COVID-19, enrolled during active disease.

The chain joins TRBV4-3 to TRBJ1-1; the D is unclear. This CDR3 region has 13 residues. Germline V gene sequence: CDR1 LGHNA, CDR2 YSLEER. Between the trimmed V and J ends, which lost 1 base and 0 bases, there was a span of 3 bases. The CDR3 sequence is CASSQVLNTEAFF. In DNA, the CDR3 is TGCGCCAGCAGCCAAGTATTGAACACTGAAGCTTTCTTT.

The V call is TRBV7-2, the J call TRBJ2-7, with D possibly matching TRBD2 (5 bases). CDR3 size: 13 residues. The germline V gene has CDR1 SGHTA and CDR2 FQGNSA. V gave up 3 bases and J gave up 4 bases, with 10 bases separating them. The DNA for the CDR3 is TGTGCCAGCAGCTTTACCGAGGGTTACGAGCAGTACTTC. This codes for CASSFTEGYEQYF. Combining the CDR3 with reference TRBV7-2 and TRBJ2-7 gives the whole variable domain GAGVSQSPSNKVTEKGKDVELRCDPISGHTALYWYRQSLGQGLEFLIYFQGNSAPDKSGLPSDRFSAERTGGSVSTLTIQRTQQEDSAVYLCASSFTEGYEQYFGPGTRLTVT.

The J gene is TRBJ2-5, the V gene TRBV6-5; maybe TRBD2 (6 bases). Per the germline V gene, CDR1 is MNHEY and CDR2 is SVGAGI. The CDR3 totals 14 residues. V was clipped by 2 bases and J by 4 bases, with 11 bases between them. The CDR3 region is CASSYLFGGETQYF. Here the CDR3 DNA reads TGTGCCAGCAGTTACCTTTTCGGGGGAGAGACCCAGTACTTC.

The count of this clone is one. V and J are TRBV28 and TRBJ1-1, with TRBD1 matching over 7 bases. CDR1 and CDR2 (germline): MDHEN, SYDVKM. With V trimmed by 7 bases and J by 4 bases, 6 bases remained unmatched. The CDR3 extends over 13 amino acids. CDR3 in DNA: TGTGCCAGCATCTTGAGGGGGCTCACTGAAGCTTTCTTT. Protein sequence: CASILRGLTEAFF.

The chain uses TRBV5-4 and TRBJ2-5, with TRBD1 matching 9 bases. CDR3 length equals 15 residues. Germline CDR1 and CDR2: SGHNT and YYREEE (reference sequence). V lost 0 bases to trimming and J lost 4 bases; unmatched junction nucleotides: 4. CDR3 sequence (DNA): TGTGCCAGCAGCTTGGCGGAGACAGGGGGAGAGACCCAGTACTTC. It translates to CASSLAETGGETQYF.

This clone was seen at least ten times. The CDR3 DNA reads TGTGCCAGCAGCCAAGCCCTGATGGTAAGAGGGAGGTCCTACGAGCAGTACTTC. Translating gives CASSQALMVRGRSYEQYF. The chain uses TRBV3-1 (or the pseudogene TRBV3-2) and TRBJ2-7, with a possible D match to TRBD2 (6 bases). Looked up from germline, CDR1 is LGHDT and CDR2 is YNNKEL (reference sequence). Trimming removed 1 base at V and 1 base at J, with 20 bases between. This CDR3 is 18 amino acids long.